This T cell receptor (beta chain) was sequenced during a study of neurological immune-mediated disorders. This clonotype has ten or more counts. As to time point: technical triplicate 2. From 2 million PBMCs stored at -80 C, the unsorted libraries were generated. V lost 2 bases, J lost 7 bases, and 16 bases lay in between. The CDR3 has 14 residues. Germline V lookup: CDR1 SGHRS, CDR2 YFSETQ. MiXCR was run by TCRdb on the 5' RACE reads, yielding one entry per CDR3 protein. The table includes tens of thousands of distinct CDR3 sequences, about 24% detected once. The origin of this receptor is a man aged 55 to 70 with HTLV-1-associated myelopathy (HAM/TSP). The sample comprised PBMCs. The chain has TRBV5-1 and TRBJ2-7; D remains unclear. CDR3 nucleotide sequence: TGCGCCAGCAGCTTCGGATCGGACGGAATGGAGCAGTACTTC. This codes for CASSFGSDGMEQYF.